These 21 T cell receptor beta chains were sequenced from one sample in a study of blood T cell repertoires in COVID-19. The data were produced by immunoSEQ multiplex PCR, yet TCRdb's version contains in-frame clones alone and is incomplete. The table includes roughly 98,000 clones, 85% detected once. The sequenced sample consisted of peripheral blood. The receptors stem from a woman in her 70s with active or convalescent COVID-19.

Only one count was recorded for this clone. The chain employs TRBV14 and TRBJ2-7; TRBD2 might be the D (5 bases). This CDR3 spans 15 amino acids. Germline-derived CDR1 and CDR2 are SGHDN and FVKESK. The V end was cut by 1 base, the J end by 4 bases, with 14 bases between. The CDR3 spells CASSQVGKESYEQYF. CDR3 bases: TGTGCCAGCAGCCAAGTCGGGAAGGAGAGTTACGAGCAGTACTTC.

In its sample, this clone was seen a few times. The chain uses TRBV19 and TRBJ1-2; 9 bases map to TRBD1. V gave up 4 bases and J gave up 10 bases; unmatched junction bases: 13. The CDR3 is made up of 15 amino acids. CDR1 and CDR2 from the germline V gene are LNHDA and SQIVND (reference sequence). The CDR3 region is CASSTISQGASSYTF. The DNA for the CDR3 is TGTGCCAGTAGTACCATTTCACAGGGGGCGTCCTCCTACACCTTC. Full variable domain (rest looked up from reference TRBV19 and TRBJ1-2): DGGITQSPKYLFRKEGQNVTLSCEQNLNHDAMYWYRQDPGQGLRLIYYSQIVNDFQKGDIAEGYSVSREKKESFPLTVTSAQKNPTAFYLCASSTISQGASSYTFGSGTRLTVV.

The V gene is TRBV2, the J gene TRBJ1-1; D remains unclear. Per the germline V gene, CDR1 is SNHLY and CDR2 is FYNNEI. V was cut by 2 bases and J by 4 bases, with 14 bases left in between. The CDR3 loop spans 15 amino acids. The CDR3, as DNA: TGTGCCAGCAGTGAACGCGGCATCCCCGGCACTGAAGCTTTCTTT. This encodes CASSERGIPGTEAFF.

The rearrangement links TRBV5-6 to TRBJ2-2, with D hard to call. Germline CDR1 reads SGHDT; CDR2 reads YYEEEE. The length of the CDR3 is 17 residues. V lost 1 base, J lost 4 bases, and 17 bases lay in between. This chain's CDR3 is CASSLMTGLRGTGELFF. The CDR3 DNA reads TGTGCCAGCAGCTTGATGACGGGTCTACGAGGCACCGGGGAGCTGTTTTTT.

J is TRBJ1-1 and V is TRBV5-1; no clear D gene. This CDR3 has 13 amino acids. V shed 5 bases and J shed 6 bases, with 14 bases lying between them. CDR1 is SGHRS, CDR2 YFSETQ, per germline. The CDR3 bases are TGCGCCAGCAGGGGCCCAGTAGTGCCTGAAGCTTTCTTT. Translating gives CASRGPVVPEAFF.

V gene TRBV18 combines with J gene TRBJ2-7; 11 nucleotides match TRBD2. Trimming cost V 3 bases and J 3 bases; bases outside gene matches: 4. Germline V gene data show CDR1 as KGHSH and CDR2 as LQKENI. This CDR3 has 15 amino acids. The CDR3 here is CASSPGTSGGYEQYF. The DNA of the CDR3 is TGTGCCAGCTCACCGGGGACTAGCGGAGGCTACGAGCAGTACTTC.

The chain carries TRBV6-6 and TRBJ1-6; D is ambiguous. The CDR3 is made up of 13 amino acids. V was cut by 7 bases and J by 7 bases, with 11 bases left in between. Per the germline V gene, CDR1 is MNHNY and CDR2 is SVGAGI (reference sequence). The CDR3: CASISPGNSPLHF. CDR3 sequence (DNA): TGTGCCAGCATATCCCCCGGGAATTCACCCCTCCACTTT.

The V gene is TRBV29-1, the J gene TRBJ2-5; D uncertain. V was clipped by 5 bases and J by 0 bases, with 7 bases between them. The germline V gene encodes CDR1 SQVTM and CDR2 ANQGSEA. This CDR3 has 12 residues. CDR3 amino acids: CSVRPDQETQYF. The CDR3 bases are TGCAGCGTTCGTCCGGACCAAGAGACCCAGTACTTC.

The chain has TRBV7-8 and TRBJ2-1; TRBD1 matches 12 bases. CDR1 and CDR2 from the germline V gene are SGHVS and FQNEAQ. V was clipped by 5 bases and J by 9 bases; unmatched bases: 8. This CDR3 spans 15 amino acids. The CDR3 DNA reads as TGTGCCAGCAGCCTCACGGGACAGGGGGCCGGTGAGCAGTTCTTC. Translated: CASSLTGQGAGEQFF.

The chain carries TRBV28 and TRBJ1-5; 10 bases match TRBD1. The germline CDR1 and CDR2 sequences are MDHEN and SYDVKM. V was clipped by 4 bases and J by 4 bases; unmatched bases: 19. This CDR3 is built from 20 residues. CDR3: CASSSRGLDRDRGWNQPQHF. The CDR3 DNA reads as TGTGCCAGCAGTTCACGAGGCTTAGACCGGGACAGGGGTTGGAATCAGCCCCAGCATTTT. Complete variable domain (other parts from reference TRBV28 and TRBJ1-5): DVKVTQSSRYLVKRTGEKVFLECVQDMDHENMFWYRQDPGLGLRLIYFSYDVKMKEKGDIPEGYSVSREKKERFSLILESASTNQTSMYLCASSSRGLDRDRGWNQPQHFGDGTRLSIL.

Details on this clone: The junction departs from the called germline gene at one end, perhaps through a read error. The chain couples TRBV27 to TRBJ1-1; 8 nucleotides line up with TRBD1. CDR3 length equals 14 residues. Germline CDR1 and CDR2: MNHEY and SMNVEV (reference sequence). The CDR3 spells CASSIRTGRTEAFF. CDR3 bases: TGTGCCAGCAGCATTAGGACAGGGAGGACTGAGGCTTTCTTT.

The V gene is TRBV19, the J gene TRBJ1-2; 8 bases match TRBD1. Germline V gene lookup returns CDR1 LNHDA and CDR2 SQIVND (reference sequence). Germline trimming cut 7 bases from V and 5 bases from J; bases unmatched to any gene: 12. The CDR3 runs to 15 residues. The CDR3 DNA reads TGTGCCAGTACATCCCATGACAGGGGCGTTTATGGCTACACCTTC. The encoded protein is CASTSHDRGVYGYTF.

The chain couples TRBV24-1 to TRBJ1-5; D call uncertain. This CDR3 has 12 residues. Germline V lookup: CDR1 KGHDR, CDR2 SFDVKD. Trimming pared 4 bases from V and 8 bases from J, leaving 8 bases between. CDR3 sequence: CATSESLEPQHF. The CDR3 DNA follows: TGTGCCACCAGTGAGTCCCTCGAGCCCCAGCATTTT.

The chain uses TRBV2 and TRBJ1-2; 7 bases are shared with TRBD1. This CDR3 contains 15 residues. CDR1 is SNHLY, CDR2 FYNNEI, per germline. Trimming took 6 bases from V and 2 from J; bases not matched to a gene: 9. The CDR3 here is CASRRTGPGNYGYTF. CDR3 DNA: TGTGCCAGCAGGAGGACAGGTCCAGGAAACTATGGCTACACCTTC.

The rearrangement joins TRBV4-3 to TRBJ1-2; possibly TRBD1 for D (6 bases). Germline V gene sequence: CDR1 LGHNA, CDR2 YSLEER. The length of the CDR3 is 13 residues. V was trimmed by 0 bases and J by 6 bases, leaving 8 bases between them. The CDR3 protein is CASSQDPGDGYTF. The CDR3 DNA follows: TGCGCCAGCAGCCAAGATCCAGGGGATGGCTACACCTTC.

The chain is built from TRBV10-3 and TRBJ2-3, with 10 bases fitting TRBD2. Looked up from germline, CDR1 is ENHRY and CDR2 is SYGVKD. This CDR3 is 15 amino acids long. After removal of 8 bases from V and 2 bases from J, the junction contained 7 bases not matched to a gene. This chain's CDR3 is CAISRAGGDTDTQYF. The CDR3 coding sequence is TGTGCCATCTCAAGAGCGGGGGGGGACACAGATACGCAGTATTTT.

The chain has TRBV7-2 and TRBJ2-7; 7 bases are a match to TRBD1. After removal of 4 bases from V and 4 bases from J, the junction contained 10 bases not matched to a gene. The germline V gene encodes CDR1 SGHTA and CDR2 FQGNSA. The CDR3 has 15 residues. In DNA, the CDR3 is TGTGCCAGCAGCTCGCCGAGAGGGGGCCGTTACGAGCAGTACTTC. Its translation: CASSSPRGGRYEQYF.

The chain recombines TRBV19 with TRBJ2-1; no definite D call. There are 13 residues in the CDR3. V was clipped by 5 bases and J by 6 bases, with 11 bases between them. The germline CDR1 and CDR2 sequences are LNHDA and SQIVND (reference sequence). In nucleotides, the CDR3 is TGTGCCAGTAGTCCATTCAGCGTCAATGAGCAGTTCTTC. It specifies CASSPFSVNEQFF.

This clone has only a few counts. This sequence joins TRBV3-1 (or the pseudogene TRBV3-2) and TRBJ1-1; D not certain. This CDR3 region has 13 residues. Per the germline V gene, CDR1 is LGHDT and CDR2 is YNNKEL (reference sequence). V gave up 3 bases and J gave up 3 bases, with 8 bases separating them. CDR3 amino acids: CASSHNQDTEAFF. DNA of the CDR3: TGTGCCAGCAGCCACAACCAGGACACTGAAGCTTTCTTT.

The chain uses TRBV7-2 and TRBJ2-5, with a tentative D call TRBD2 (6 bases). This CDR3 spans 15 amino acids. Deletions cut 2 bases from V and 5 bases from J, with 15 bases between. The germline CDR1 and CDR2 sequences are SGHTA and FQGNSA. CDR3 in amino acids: CASSLFSGGLETQYF. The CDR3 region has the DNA TGTGCCAGCAGCTTATTTTCCGGGGGTCTTGAGACCCAGTACTTC.

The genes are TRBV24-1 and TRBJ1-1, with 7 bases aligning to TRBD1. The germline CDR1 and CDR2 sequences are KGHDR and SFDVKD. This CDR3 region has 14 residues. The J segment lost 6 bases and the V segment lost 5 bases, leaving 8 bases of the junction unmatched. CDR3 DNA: TGTGCCACCAGTGCTGGGGGACAGTTCCCTGAAGCTTTCTTT. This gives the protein CATSAGGQFPEAFF.